A selection of T cell receptor beta chains follows, all from one sample in a study of shared clonotypes between healthy human individuals. Profiled with immunoSEQ multiplex PCR; TCRdb holds only in-frame clones, not every one. The sample records millions of clones, roughly 96% being singletons. The material sequenced was naive CD4+ T cells sorted from blood. These receptors were obtained from a young man in good health. Each CDR3 is given with its conserved first and last residue. The D gene is left open where the match is weak. Rows give clone size only sometimes, using once, few, many, or a class for an expanded clone.

J gene | clone size | V gene | D gene | CDR3 DNA | CDR3 protein
TRBJ2-7 | NA | TRBV6-5 | NA | TGTGCCAGCAGTCGCTATGGCGGTTCCTACGAGCAGTACTTC | CASSRYGGSYEQYF
TRBJ2-5 | once | TRBV7-6 | TRBD2 | TGTGCCAGCAGCGTAGGACTAGCGGGGGGCGGTGAGACCCAGTACTTC | CASSVGLAGGGETQYF
TRBJ2-5 | once | TRBV7-9 | TRBD2 | TGTGCCAGCAACCTCCCCGGGACTAGCGGGGCTGGACAAGAGACCCAGTACTTC | CASNLPGTSGAGQETQYF
TRBJ2-2 | NA | TRBV2 | NA | TGTGCTTACCAACGGGGGGCGCGGTACACCGGGGAGCTGTTTTTT | CAYQRGARYTGELFF
TRBJ2-7 | NA | TRBV18 | NA | TGTGCCAGCTCACCACCCCAGGGAGGCTACGAGCAGTACTTC | CASSPPQGGYEQYF
TRBJ1-2 | NA | TRBV6-5 | NA | TGTGCCAGCAGTTACTTTGGGGATGGCAGTTATGGCTACACCTTC | CASSYFGDGSYGYTF
TRBJ1-2 | NA | TRBV5-1 | TRBD1 | TGCGCCAGCAGCTTGGAGGGACAGGGGATTCTTGGCTACACCTTC | CASSLEGQGILGYTF
TRBJ2-5 | once | TRBV5-4 | NA | TGTGCCAGCAGCTTGGACAGCGTCTATTCGACCCAGTACTTC | CASSLDSVYSTQYF
TRBJ1-1 | NA | TRBV28 | TRBD1 | TGTGCCAGCAGTCCCGCCGGGACAGGGAACTTTGAAGCTTTCTTT | CASSPAGTGNFEAFF
TRBJ1-4 | NA | TRBV30 | NA | TGTGCCTGGAGGGAGTCGCAGGGTTGGAATGAAAAACTGTTTTTT | CAWRESQGWNEKLFF
TRBJ1-5 | NA | TRBV7-3 | NA | TGTGCCAGCAGCTTAGGGCCAGTCTCTGGCAATCAGCCCCAGCATTTT | CASSLGPVSGNQPQHF
TRBJ2-3 | NA | TRBV18 | TRBD2 | TGTGCCAGCTCACCACCGGGACTAGCGGGAGCGCTAGAAAAGCAGTATTTT | CASSPPGLAGALEKQYF
TRBJ1-2 | NA | TRBV28 | NA | TGTGCCAGCGCCCTAGGGCGGAGGGGTGGCTACACCTTC | CASALGRRGGYTF
TRBJ1-1 | NA | TRBV5-1 | NA | TGCGCCAGCAGCTTGCAAAGGAACACTGAAGCTTTCTTT | CASSLQRNTEAFF
TRBJ1-5 | NA | TRBV11-2 | NA | TGTGCCAGCAGCATGGACGGACGGGGGGATCAGCCCCAGCATTTT | CASSMDGRGDQPQHF
TRBJ2-5 | NA | TRBV11-2 | NA | TGTGCCAGCAGCCCGGGACTTGCGACCCAGTACTTC | CASSPGLATQYF
TRBJ2-1 | NA | TRBV12-5 | NA | TGTGCTAGTGGTCCATTCGGGACTCAAAGAGATGAGCAGTTCTTC | CASGPFGTQRDEQFF
TRBJ1-6 | NA | TRBV7-9 | TRBD1 | TGTGCCAGCAGCAGAAACCGGGACAGGCCGAGCTCCTATAATTCACCCCTCCACTTT | CASSRNRDRPSSYNSPLHF
TRBJ1-1 | NA | TRBV30 | NA | TGTGCCTGGAGCCCCGGACAGAACACTGAAGCTTTCTTT | CAWSPGQNTEAFF
TRBJ2-7 | NA | TRBV11-2 | NA | TGTGCCAGCAGCTTACGGATAGTCTACGAGCAGTACTTC | CASSLRIVYEQYF
TRBJ2-7 | NA | TRBV27 | TRBD1 | TGTGCCAGCAGTTTAGTAGGACAGGGTTACGAGCAGTACTTC | CASSLVGQGYEQYF
TRBJ1-4 | NA | TRBV7-2 | NA | TGTGCCAGCAGCTCAATAACTAATGAAAAACTGTTTTTT | CASSSITNEKLFF
TRBJ2-1 | NA | TRBV19 | NA | TGTGCCAGTAGTCCTCACAACTACAATGAGCAGTTCTTC | CASSPHNYNEQFF
TRBJ1-2 | NA | TRBV7-9 | NA | TGTGCCAGCAGCTTCTACGTTAACTATGGCTACACCTTC | CASSFYVNYGYTF
TRBJ1-4 | NA | TRBV4-3 | NA | TGCGCCAGCAGCCAAGATACCGGACCCTTTGAAAAACTGTTTTTT | CASSQDTGPFEKLFF
TRBJ1-4 | NA | TRBV7-9 | TRBD1 | TGTGCCAGCAGAAGGGACAGCCTTAATGAAAAACTGTTTTTT | CASRRDSLNEKLFF
TRBJ2-1 | NA | TRBV9 | NA | TGTGCCAGCAGCGTCCAGGGGAGCTCCTACAATGAGCAGTTCTTC | CASSVQGSSYNEQFF
TRBJ2-1 | NA | TRBV9 | TRBD2 | TGTGCCAGCAGCGTAGAGGTGGTTCGGGGAGGGGAGCAGTTCTTC | CASSVEVVRGGEQFF
TRBJ2-3 | NA | TRBV19 | TRBD1 | TGTGCCAGTAGTAGGGGACAGCTCACAGATACGCAGTATTTT | CASSRGQLTDTQYF
TRBJ2-1 | NA | TRBV4-1 | TRBD2 | TGCGCCAGCAGCCGACTAGCGGGAGGTACCTACAATGAGCAGTTCTTC | CASSRLAGGTYNEQFF
TRBJ1-2 | NA | TRBV30 | NA | TGTGCCTGGAGTGTACTGGGTCGGGATACGTACTATGGCTACACCTTC | CAWSVLGRDTYYGYTF
TRBJ1-4 | NA | TRBV6-1 | NA | TGTGCCAGCACGCGGGGGCAAGAAAAACTGTTTTTT | CASTRGQEKLFF
TRBJ1-2 | NA | TRBV20-1 | NA | TGCAGTGCCCCGAATGGCTACACCTTC | CSAPNGYTF
TRBJ1-1 | NA | TRBV14 | TRBD1 | TGTGCCAGCAGCCAAGATGGGGACAGGGTTAGCACTGAAGCTTTCTTT | CASSQDGDRVSTEAFF
TRBJ1-1 | once | TRBV7-9 | NA | TGTGCCGTAGGGACTATAGGAACTGAAGCTTTCTTT | CAVGTIGTEAFF
TRBJ2-4 | NA | TRBV14 | NA | TGTGCCAGCAGCCAAGAGATTCCAGGGTTCGGCAAAAACATTCAGTACTTC | CASSQEIPGFGKNIQYF
TRBJ2-7 | NA | TRBV5-1 | NA | TGCGCCAGCAGTTCCGGGACAACTTCCACCGAGCAGTACTTC | CASSSGTTSTEQYF
TRBJ2-1 | NA | TRBV9 | NA | TGTGCCAGCAGCGTAGGGGTTGGAGAGCAGTTCTTC | CASSVGVGEQFF
TRBJ2-1 | NA | TRBV5-6 | NA | TGTGCCAGCAGCTTGGCCTGGAGGGAAACCTACAATGAGCAGTTCTTC | CASSLAWRETYNEQFF
TRBJ1-2 | NA | TRBV27 | NA | TGTGCCACCTTGGGCAGGGCATATGGCTACACCTTC | CATLGRAYGYTF
TRBJ1-2 | NA | TRBV10-3 | NA | TGTGCCATCAGTGTCGCCGGGACCTATGGCTACACCTTC | CAISVAGTYGYTF
TRBJ2-5 | NA | TRBV5-4 | TRBD2 | TGTGCCAGCAGCGAATCTAGCGGGAGACGGGAGACCCAGTACTTC | CASSESSGRRETQYF
TRBJ2-5 | NA | TRBV2 | TRBD2 | TGTGCCAGCAGCGCAGAACCGGGACTAGCGGCCCAAGAGACCCAGTACTTC | CASSAEPGLAAQETQYF
TRBJ2-1 | NA | TRBV5-1 | NA | TGCGCCAGCAGCCAGATCGACCCGGTGGATGAGCAGTTCTTC | CASSQIDPVDEQFF
TRBJ2-6 | NA | TRBV5-1 | NA | TGCGCCAGCAGCCCAAGATCCGTATTCGGGGCCAACGTCCTGACTTTC | CASSPRSVFGANVLTF
TRBJ2-5 | NA | TRBV4-1 | NA | TGCGCCAGCAGCCAAGATCCCGGGGGGCCTTTCCAAGAGACCCAGTACTTC | CASSQDPGGPFQETQYF
TRBJ1-6 | NA | TRBV2 | TRBD1 | TGTGCCAGCAGTGGAGTGGGACAGAGCTCCTATAATTCACCCCTCCACTTT | CASSGVGQSSYNSPLHF
TRBJ2-1 | NA | TRBV6-5 | TRBD1 | TGTGCCAGCAGAGGACAGGGGGCGCACAATGAGCAGTTCTTC | CASRGQGAHNEQFF
TRBJ2-7 | NA | TRBV7-2 | NA | TGTGCCAGCAGCTTCCGGGACTCCTACGAGCAGTACTTC | CASSFRDSYEQYF
TRBJ2-1 | NA | TRBV6-4 | TRBD1 | TGTGCCAGCAGTGACAGGGCAGGGGGCTTTAATGAGCAGTTCTTC | CASSDRAGGFNEQFF
TRBJ2-5 | NA | TRBV5-1 | TRBD2 | TGCGCCAGCAGGGGGCTAGCGGGAGCACAAGAGACCCAGTACTTC | CASRGLAGAQETQYF
TRBJ2-7 | NA | TRBV14 | NA | TGTGCCAGCAGCCCCGGGGGAAGCTCCTACGAGCAGTACTTC | CASSPGGSSYEQYF
TRBJ1-1 | NA | TRBV11-3 | NA | TGTGCCAGCAGCTATTACACAGGTCTCCTTAAGTGGAACACTGAAGCTTTCTTT | CASSYYTGLLKWNTEAFF
TRBJ2-7 | NA | TRBV4-3 | NA | TGCGCCAGCAGCCAAGATCTTTCGGGGAACGAGCAGTACTTC | CASSQDLSGNEQYF
TRBJ2-5 | NA | TRBV11-1 | NA | TGTGCCAGCAGCTCGGACATTCAAGAGACCCAGTACTTC | CASSSDIQETQYF
TRBJ1-2 | NA | TRBV18 | NA | TGTGCCAGCTCACTCGACAGTAACTATGGCTACACCTTC | CASSLDSNYGYTF
TRBJ1-3 | NA | TRBV7-8 | NA | TGTGCCAGCGGACCTTGGGGAAACACCATATATTTT | CASGPWGNTIYF